This record looks at one T cell receptor (beta chain) sequence and its context. The entry originates in a study of T-cell reconstitution after alpha-beta-depleted transplantation in children. The V end lost 3 bases, the J end lost 4 bases, and 10 bases lay between the germline ends. This CDR3 is built from 13 residues. Germline-derived CDR1 and CDR2 are DFQATT and SNEGSKA (reference sequence). This sample's TCRbeta library carried unique molecular identifier barcodes. Using its own MiXCR run on the PCR reads, TCRdb lists one record per CDR3 protein. The table records about 610,000 distinct CDR3 sequences, about 10% of them present only once.

Source: PBMCs from the stem cell graft donor, taken from the stem cell graft. The chain links TRBV20-1 to TRBJ2-1, with a tentative D call TRBD2 (6 bases). The source is a human donor who donated a stem cell graft to a child with acute myeloid leukemia. The CDR3 sequence: CSASGSGYNEQFF. CDR3 DNA sequence: TGCAGTGCTAGTGGTAGCGGATACAATGAGCAGTTCTTC.